This record looks at one TCR beta chain sequence and its context. Antigen: not known. This sample was included in a study of shared clonotypes between healthy human individuals. For the study at large: CD4 naive and memory got three plates each, CD8 naive two, CD8 memory one. Whole-study results and caveats: Non-shared clonotypes displayed generation probabilities falling below those of clonotypes present in all four donors. The authors sampled blood alone, and tissue repertoires likely differ.

Profiled with immunoSEQ multiplex PCR; TCRdb holds only in-frame clones, not every one. Altogether about 610,000 clones are present, more than 95% being singletons, with the ten largest covering around 0.058%. CD4+ cells underwent separation, giving CD45RA+ naive and CD45RA-negative memory subsets. Trimming left V 2 bases short and J 4 bases short, with 17 bases between. The germline V gene has CDR1 SEHNR and CDR2 FQNEAQ (reference sequence). The length of the CDR3 is 17 residues. The TCR originated in a woman in her twenties or thirties in good health. This rearrangement joins TRBV7-9 to TRBJ2-2, with a tentative D call TRBD2 (6 bases). Material for sequencing was naive CD4+ T cells sorted from blood. As for subset: CD45RA+ positively selected. CDR3 in DNA: TGTGCCAGCAGCTTACCCATGACTAGTCGGGGCACCGGGGAGCTGTTTTTT. The encoded protein is CASSLPMTSRGTGELFF. The variable domain in full, completed from reference TRBV7-9 and TRBJ2-2, reads DTGVSQNPRHKITKRGQNVTFRCDPISEHNRLYWYRQTLGQGPEFLTYFQNEAQLEKSRLLSDRFSAERPKGSFSTLEIQRTEQGDSAMYLCASSLPMTSRGTGELFFGEGSRLTVL.